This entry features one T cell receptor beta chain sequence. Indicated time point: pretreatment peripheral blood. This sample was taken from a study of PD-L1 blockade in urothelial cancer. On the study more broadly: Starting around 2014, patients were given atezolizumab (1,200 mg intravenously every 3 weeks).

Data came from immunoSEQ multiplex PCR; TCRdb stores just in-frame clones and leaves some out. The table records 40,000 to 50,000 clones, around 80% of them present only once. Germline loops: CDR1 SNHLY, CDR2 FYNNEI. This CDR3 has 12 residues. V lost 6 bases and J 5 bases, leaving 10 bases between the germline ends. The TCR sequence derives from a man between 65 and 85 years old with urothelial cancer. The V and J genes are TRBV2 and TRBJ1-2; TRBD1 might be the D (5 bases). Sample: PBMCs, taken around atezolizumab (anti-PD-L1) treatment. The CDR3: CASRLQAYGYTF. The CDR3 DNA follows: TGTGCCAGCAGGTTACAGGCTTATGGCTACACCTTC.